This T cell receptor (beta chain) was found in a study of shared clonotypes between healthy human individuals (dated by TCRdb to 2020 to 2022). Concerning the study at large: Two women and a few men aged 18 to 49 years were included in the cohort. Different laboratories and diverse techniques were used to prepare libraries and sequence TCR repertoires, to increase sequencing depth and limit assay-specific biases. For each donor, three plates each were used for CD4 naive and CD4 memory, two plates were used for CD8 naive, and one plate was used for CD8 memory. Leukapheresis yielded between about 0.9 and 10 billion PBMCs per donor. To estimate repertoire size and how much clonotype sharing occurs between individuals, the study deeply sequenced the blood TCR repertoires of several healthy adults. Findings and caveats that apply to the study as a whole: Larger estimated clonotype richness was generally found for naive subsets than for memory subsets. Clonotypes shared by all four sorted-subset donors showed higher generation probabilities than non-shared clonotypes. Rarefaction of sorted-subset datasets indicated incomplete sequencing despite the large sequencing depth. Based on pairwise subsampling, the degree of clonotype sharing among donors was expected to be affected by sequencing depth. The small number of donors limited the genetic and exposure-history diversity represented. Only blood was sampled, and tissue TCR repertoires likely differ from those in blood. Sharing across a few donors was observed for roughly 5.4% of naive CD4, over 3% of naive CD8, over 2% of memory CD4, and around 0.4% of memory CD8 clonotypes.

V is reduced by 10 bases and J by 3 bases, leaving a spacing of 16 bases between them. CDR1 and CDR2 are drawn from the germline V gene: MNHEY, SVGAGI. The CDR3 spans 13 residues, from the cysteine through the phenylalanine. CDR3 DNA only is kept here, 39 bases in frame from base 1. Using the deep immunoSEQ assay, TCR CDR3 regions were amplified from genomic DNA by multiplex PCR. Extracted genomic DNA from each cell subset was distributed evenly across all wells of several immunoSEQ 96-well plates, and each plate was treated as a replicate. For sorted subsets, around 200 ng genomic DNA, equal to about 30,000 T cell genomes, was loaded into each replicate PCR. Purified libraries were measured with a Qubit 3.0 fluorometer, size-checked on a Bioanalyzer 2100, and measured again with the KAPA Library Quantification kit. Each immunoSEQ 96-well plate was sequenced on its own single-read 150-cycle Illumina NextSeq 550 flow cell. As for the authors' bioinformatics: Because only junctional sequences without quality scores were contained in the immunoSEQ output, filtering matching that applied to full-length reads could not be performed. To assign V/J genes and CDR3, sequences were annotated against IMGT germline references using PyIR, a Python wrapper for IgBLAST v1.9. Any read was removed if the V/J assignment was weak (E-value above 1e-6), the CDR3 was missing, or the read contained stop codons, out-of-frame junctions, or ambiguous translated residues. V3J clonotypes were defined by identical inferred V gene, J gene, and CDR3 amino acid sequence. To compute the percentage overlap between repertoires, the number of shared unique clonotypes was divided by the size of the smaller repertoire. Richness of each repertoire was evaluated using RTK rarefaction, the Chao1 estimator, and Recon v2.1 estimates of unobserved clonotypes. Generation probabilities were computed with OLGA for all TCRbeta clonotypes obtained by the gDNA method from several donors. Entries here come from immuneACCESS through TCRdb and include only in-frame sequences with V and J called. Some clones fail to appear in such tables; in the studies checked, an unresolved V gene covers under half of the shortfall, and the cause of the remainder is unknown. V and J calls and clone size are those listed in that table; D and trimming were worked out from the DNA. The sample profile shows fewer than 1 million clones; around 96% of them were found once. About 0.21% of the sample rests with the top ten.

For the CD8 naive samples, CD45RO-negative cells were positively selected for CCR7, yielding a CD45RA+CCR7+ population from which TemRA cells were excluded. The donors were healthy, HIV-negative adults who had no recently reported acute infections or vaccinations. Every donor was a Caucasian adult living in Nashville, Tennessee, USA. Blood was obtained by leukapheresis, after which PBMCs were separated by Ficoll-Histopaque density gradient centrifugation and cryopreserved in liquid nitrogen vapor phase. Analytical flow cytometry was used to check the purity and quantity of every magnetically sorted T cell population. Genomic DNA was isolated from every sorted fraction and measured by UV absorbance on a Nanodrop 2000c. On this clone: This clone's antigen is unknown. Base qualities are not at hand, and no much larger clone is one base apart.

The chain is assembled from TRBV6-5 and TRBJ2-7; the D gene is not confidently resolved. The receptor's source is a man aged 25 to 40 in good health. Sequenced: naive CD8+ T cells sorted from blood. Interpreted using the paper, the cell subset or site label stands for: CD45RA+CCR7+. The bases read TGTGCCACCCGGACCTTAGAAAACTACGAGCAGTACTTC. The resulting protein is CATRTLENYEQYF.